The 7 T cell receptor beta chains presented below share a single source sample, sequenced in a study of blood T cell repertoires in COVID-19. This table comes from immunoSEQ multiplex PCR, and its TCRdb copy is limited to in-frame clones, with some not included. This table holds 200,000 or so clones, roughly 84% found once. The sample was PBMCs or T cells enriched from blood (not recorded which). The receptors stem from a man aged 35 to 55 who had recovered from COVID-19.

This sequence joins TRBV19 and TRBJ2-5, with 7 bases matching TRBD1. Per germline, CDR1 LNHDA and CDR2 SQIVND (reference sequence). The CDR3 is made up of 14 amino acids. V lost 6 bases and J lost 2; bases outside the gene matches: 6. The chain's CDR3 is CASRIPGQQETQYF. In DNA, the CDR3 is TGTGCCAGTAGGATCCCGGGACAGCAAGAGACCCAGTACTTC.

The chain carries TRBV10-3 and TRBJ1-3; perhaps TRBD1 as D (6 bases). Germline V gene sequence: CDR1 ENHRY, CDR2 SYGVKD. V was pared by 4 bases and J by 4 bases, with 20 bases between. The CDR3 is 17 residues long. The CDR3 DNA reads TGTGCCATCAGTGCCGAGACAGGTCAAGTACGGGGAAACACCATATATTTT. Its protein product is CAISAETGQVRGNTIYF.

V gene TRBV6-1 combines with J gene TRBJ1-5, with D possibly matching TRBD1 (5 bases). The ends were cut back, 2 bases at V and 1 base at J, with 12 bases in the middle. CDR1 and CDR2 from the germline V gene are MNHNS and SASEGT. The CDR3 covers 16 residues. The CDR3 loop reads CASSESGGRSNQPQHF. The DNA for the CDR3 is TGTGCCAGCAGTGAAAGTGGGGGGAGAAGCAATCAGCCCCAGCATTTT.

This chain connects TRBV18 to TRBJ1-2; 9 bases map to TRBD1. Germline lookup yields CDR1 KGHSH and CDR2 LQKENI. The CDR3 length is 15 residues. V shed 2 bases, J shed 8 bases, and the junction held 9 bases outside the gene matches. CDR3 nucleotides: TGTGCCAGCTCACCAGCCGGGACAGGGTTGAAGGGCTACACCTTC. This translates into CASSPAGTGLKGYTF.

The table lists this clone with a count of one. The chain combines TRBV5-1 with TRBJ2-3; 8 nucleotides agree with TRBD1. The germline CDR1 and CDR2 sequences are SGHRS and YFSETQ. CDR3 length equals 18 residues. Unmatched junction bases numbered 14, after V lost 4 bases and J lost 1 base. For the CDR3, the DNA is TGCGCCAGCAGCCCGAACCGCATGACAGGGGTCGGCACAGATACGCAGTATTTT. Translated, it gives CASSPNRMTGVGTDTQYF.

The chain is built from TRBV11-2 and TRBJ1-2; TRBD1 is a possible D gene (5 bases). There are 14 residues in the CDR3. Germline assignment: CDR1 SGHAT and CDR2 FQNNGV. Trimming cost V 1 base and J 8 bases, with 14 bases left between them. The CDR3 is CASSLGRGVGGYTF. The CDR3 DNA is TGTGCCAGCAGCTTAGGGCGGGGGGTCGGAGGCTACACCTTC.

This clone was counted once. The chain uses TRBV30 and TRBJ2-7; D is unresolved. The CDR3 is 11 amino acids. V lost 2 bases to trimming and J lost 3 bases, with 5 bases between them. CDR1 GTSNPN and CDR2 SVGIG come from the germline V gene (reference sequence). The DNA of the CDR3 is TGTGCCTGGAGTCGTAACTACGAGCAGTACTTC. Encoded protein: CAWSRNYEQYF.